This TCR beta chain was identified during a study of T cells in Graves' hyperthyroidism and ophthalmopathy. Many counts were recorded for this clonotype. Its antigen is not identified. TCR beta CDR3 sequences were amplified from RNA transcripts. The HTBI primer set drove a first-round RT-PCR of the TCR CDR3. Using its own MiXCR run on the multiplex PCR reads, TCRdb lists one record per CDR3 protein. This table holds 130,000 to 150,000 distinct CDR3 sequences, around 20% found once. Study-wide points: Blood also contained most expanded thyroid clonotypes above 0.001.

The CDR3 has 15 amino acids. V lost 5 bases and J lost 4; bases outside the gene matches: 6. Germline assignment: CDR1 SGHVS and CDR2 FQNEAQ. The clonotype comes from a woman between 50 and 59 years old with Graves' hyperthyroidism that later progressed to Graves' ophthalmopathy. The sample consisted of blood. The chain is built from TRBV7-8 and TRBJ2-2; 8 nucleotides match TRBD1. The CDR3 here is CASSKQGVGTGELFF. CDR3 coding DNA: TGTGCCAGCAGCAAACAGGGGGTGGGCACCGGGGAGCTGTTTTTT. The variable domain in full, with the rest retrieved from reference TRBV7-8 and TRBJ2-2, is GAGVSQSPRYKVAKRGQDVALRCDPISGHVSLFWYQQALGQGPEFLTYFQNEAQLDKSGLPSDRFFAERPEGSVSTLKIQRTQQEDSAVYLCASSKQGVGTGELFFGEGSRLTVL.